One sample yielded the 18 T cell receptor beta chains listed below, sequenced in a study of sequential checkpoint blockade in melanoma. The treatment denotes: randomized to nivolumab then ipilimumab (arm A) or the reverse (arm B). Measured with immunoSEQ multiplex PCR; TCRdb has only the in-frame clones, and not every one. This sample has about 13,000 clones, with roughly 78% found just once. Sequenced here: CD8+ T cells sorted from blood (inferred from file names), sampled from a patient given nivolumab and ipilimumab in sequence. The source of these receptors is a human donor with melanoma.

The V and J genes are TRBV7-9 and TRBJ1-4; D is undetermined. The V and J ends lost 1 base and 6 bases respectively, with 12 bases between them. Germline V gene data show CDR1 as SEHNR and CDR2 as FQNEAQ (reference sequence). The CDR3 loop spans 15 amino acids. The CDR3 nucleotides are TGTGCCAGCAGCTTAGTTATCATCGGGGATGAAAAACTGTTTTTT. It specifies CASSLVIIGDEKLFF.

This chain uses TRBV11-2 with TRBJ2-2; D possibly corresponds to TRBD2 (6 bases). The CDR3 runs 15 residues. Germline V gene sequence: CDR1 SGHAT, CDR2 FQNNGV. Trimming shortened V by 4 bases and J by 3 bases, and 12 bases separated the two germline ends. The CDR3 region has the DNA TGTGCCAGCAGCTATAGCGGTTTTTACACCGGGGAGCTGTTTTTT. This encodes CASSYSGFYTGELFF.

The chain carries TRBV7-9 and TRBJ2-1; no firm D call. Germline lookup yields CDR1 SEHNR and CDR2 FQNEAQ (reference sequence). The CDR3 is 15 amino acids. The V end was cut by 5 bases, the J end by 4 bases, with 15 bases between. CDR3 region: CASSLSPSRYNEQFF. CDR3 coding DNA: TGTGCCAGCAGCCTATCCCCTTCTAGGTACAATGAGCAGTTCTTC.

This rearrangement joins TRBV5-5 to TRBJ2-7, with TRBD1 matching over 7 bases. V shed 3 bases, J shed 4 bases, and the junction held 10 bases outside the gene matches. There are 15 residues in the CDR3. Germline values: CDR1 SGHKS, CDR2 YYEKEE (reference sequence). Written as DNA, the CDR3 is TGTGCCAGCAGCTCACCTACAGGGGCCGTATACGAGCAGTACTTC. The encoded protein is CASSSPTGAVYEQYF.

The rearrangement links TRBV5-1 to TRBJ1-1; D is ambiguous. CDR1 is SGHRS, CDR2 YFSETQ, per germline. Trimming pared 1 base from V and 3 bases from J, leaving 13 bases between. The length of the CDR3 is 15 residues. CDR3 in DNA: TGCGCCAGCAGCTTGAGAGGGTTATTCGACACTGAAGCTTTCTTT. This gives the protein CASSLRGLFDTEAFF.

The V gene is TRBV9, the J gene TRBJ1-1, with a possible D match to TRBD1 (6 bases). V was trimmed by 3 bases and J by 2 bases, leaving 14 bases between them. This CDR3 is 15 amino acids long. CDR1 is SGDLS and CDR2 is YYNGEE in the germline V gene. This CDR3 is CASSATGTSNTEAFF. CDR3 bases: TGTGCCAGCAGCGCGACCGGGACAAGTAACACTGAAGCTTTCTTT. Based on the CDR3 plus reference TRBV9 and TRBJ1-1, the full variable domain is DSGVTQTPKHLITATGQRVTLRCSPRSGDLSVYWYQQSLDQGLQFLIQYYNGEERAKGNILERFSAQQFPDLHSELNLSSLELGDSALYFCASSATGTSNTEAFFGQGTRLTVV.

The chain recombines TRBV5-1 with TRBJ2-3; TRBD2 matches at 8 bases. After removal of 0 bases from V and 4 bases from J, the junction contained 4 bases not matched to a gene. Germline V gene sequence: CDR1 SGHRS, CDR2 YFSETQ. The CDR3 has 15 residues. The CDR3 DNA reads TGCGCCAGCAGCTTGGCGGGACTAGTCGCAGATACGCAGTATTTT. Its translation: CASSLAGLVADTQYF.

The rearrangement joins TRBV30 to TRBJ2-7, with a tentative D call TRBD1 (5 bases). V was trimmed by 0 bases and J by 3 bases, leaving 12 bases between them. The CDR3 is 14 residues long. Per the germline V gene, CDR1 is GTSNPN and CDR2 is SVGIG (reference sequence). CDR3 nucleotides: TGTGCCTGGAGTGTACTGGACATCAACTACGAGCAGTACTTC. It codes for CAWSVLDINYEQYF.

The rearrangement uses TRBV6-6 and TRBJ1-1, with D hard to call. Germline lookup yields CDR1 MNHNY and CDR2 SVGAGI (reference sequence). V was shortened by 7 bases and J by 2 bases, with 14 bases between the two germline ends. CDR3 length equals 14 residues. The CDR3 sequence: CASKKEVGNTEAFF. CDR3 DNA: TGTGCCAGCAAGAAGGAGGTGGGAAACACTGAAGCTTTCTTT.

This chain uses TRBV27 with TRBJ1-5; a possible D gene is TRBD1 (5 bases). Germline-derived CDR1 and CDR2 are MNHEY and SMNVEV (reference sequence). V was cut by 6 bases and J by 9 bases, with 18 bases left in between. The CDR3 has 14 amino acids. CDR3 nucleotides: TGTGCCAGCAGCCTTAGGGACGGGGGACGGCCCCAGCATTTT. This sequence encodes CASSLRDGGRPQHF.

The chain uses TRBV9 and TRBJ2-2; tentative D call: TRBD1 (6 bases). The CDR3 is made up of 17 amino acids. The germline CDR1 and CDR2 sequences are SGDLS and YYNGEE. V lost 4 bases, J lost 2 bases, and 18 bases lay in between. The CDR3 DNA reads TGTGCCAGCAGCCCTTTTGCGGACAGCTCTAACACCGGGGAGCTGTTTTTT. Encoded protein: CASSPFADSSNTGELFF.

This chain joins TRBV5-1 and TRBJ2-7; TRBD1 agrees at 10 bases. J lost 5 bases, V lost 0 bases, and 2 bases had no gene match. From germline, CDR1 is SGHRS and CDR2 YFSETQ. The CDR3 is made up of 14 amino acids. CDR3 loop: CASSLAGTGDEQYF. CDR3 sequence (DNA): TGCGCCAGCAGCTTGGCCGGGACAGGGGACGAGCAGTACTTC.

The CDR3 DNA follows: TGCGCCAGCAGCCGCCTCCTACGGGGCAATCAGCCCCAGCATTTT. Translated: CASSRLLRGNQPQHF. V gene TRBV4-3 combines with J gene TRBJ1-5; no reliable D call. The CDR3 runs to 15 residues. Trimming cost V 4 bases and J 2 bases, with 12 bases left between them. Germline values: CDR1 LGHNA, CDR2 YSLEER.

The CDR3 DNA reads TGTGCCAGCAAAGGACAGGGGGCGAGTACTGAAGCTTTCTTT. Protein product: CASKGQGASTEAFF. The V gene is TRBV19, the J gene TRBJ1-1; 11 bases line up with TRBD1. Germline V gene sequence: CDR1 LNHDA, CDR2 SQIVND (reference sequence). The CDR3 runs to 14 residues. J lost 5 bases, V lost 9 bases, and 8 bases had no gene match.

The J gene is TRBJ1-6, the V gene TRBV2; 9 bases are shared with TRBD1. V lost 6 bases, J lost 8 bases, and 8 bases stayed unmatched. The length of the CDR3 is 15 residues. Germline loops: CDR1 SNHLY, CDR2 FYNNEI. The CDR3 loop is CASSALRDRDSPLHF. As DNA, the CDR3 is TGTGCCAGCAGCGCCCTGAGGGACAGGGATTCACCCCTCCACTTT.

This chain connects TRBV7-9 to TRBJ2-3, with TRBD2 matching over 9 bases. Looked up from germline, CDR1 is SEHNR and CDR2 is FQNEAQ (reference sequence). The CDR3 covers 15 residues. J was trimmed by 0 bases and V by 5 bases; bases with no gene match: 3. The chain's CDR3 is CASSASGISTDTQYF. In nucleotides, the CDR3 is TGTGCCAGCAGCGCTAGCGGGATTAGCACAGATACGCAGTATTTT.

The V call is TRBV29-1, the J call TRBJ2-3; no clear D gene. This CDR3 is 10 amino acids long. With 7 bases removed from V and 5 bases from J, the gap between germline ends came to 7 bases. Germline CDR1 reads SQVTM; CDR2 reads ANQGSEA. CDR3 nucleotide sequence: TGCAGCGCCGTGAGAGATACGCAGTATTTT. This translates into CSAVRDTQYF.

DNA of the CDR3: TGTGCCAGCAGCTACGACAGAGGTCGCACCGGGGAGCTGTTTTTT. Translated: CASSYDRGRTGELFF. V and J are TRBV28 and TRBJ2-2, with D maybe TRBD1 (5 bases). Trimming left V 6 bases short and J 4 bases short, with 15 bases between. This CDR3 is 15 amino acids long. The V gene's germline CDR1 is MDHEN and CDR2 SYDVKM.